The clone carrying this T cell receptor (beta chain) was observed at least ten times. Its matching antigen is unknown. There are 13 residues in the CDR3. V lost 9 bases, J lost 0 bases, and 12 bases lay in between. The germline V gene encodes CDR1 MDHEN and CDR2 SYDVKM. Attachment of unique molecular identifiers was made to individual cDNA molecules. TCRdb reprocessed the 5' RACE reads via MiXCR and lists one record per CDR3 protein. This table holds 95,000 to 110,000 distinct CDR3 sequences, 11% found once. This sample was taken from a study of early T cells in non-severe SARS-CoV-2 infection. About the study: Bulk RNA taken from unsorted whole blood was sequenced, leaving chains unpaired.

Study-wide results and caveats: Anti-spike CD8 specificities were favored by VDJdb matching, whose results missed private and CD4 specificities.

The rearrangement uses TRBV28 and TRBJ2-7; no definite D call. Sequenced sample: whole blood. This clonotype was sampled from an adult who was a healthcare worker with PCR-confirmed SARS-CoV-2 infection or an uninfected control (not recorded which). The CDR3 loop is CASKFGPSYEQYF. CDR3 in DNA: TGTGCCAGTAAGTTCGGGCCCTCCTACGAGCAGTACTTC.